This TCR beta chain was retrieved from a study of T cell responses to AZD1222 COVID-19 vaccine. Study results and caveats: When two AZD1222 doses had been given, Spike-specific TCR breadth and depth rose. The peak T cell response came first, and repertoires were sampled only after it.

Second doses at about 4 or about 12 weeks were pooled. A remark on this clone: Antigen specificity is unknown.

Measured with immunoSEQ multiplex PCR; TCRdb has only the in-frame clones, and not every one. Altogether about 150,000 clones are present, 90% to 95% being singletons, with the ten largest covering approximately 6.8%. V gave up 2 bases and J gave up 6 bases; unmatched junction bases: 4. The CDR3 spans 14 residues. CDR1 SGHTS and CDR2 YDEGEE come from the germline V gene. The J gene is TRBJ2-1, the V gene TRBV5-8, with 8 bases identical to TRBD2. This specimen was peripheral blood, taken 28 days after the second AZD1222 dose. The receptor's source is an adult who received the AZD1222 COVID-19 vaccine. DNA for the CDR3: TGTGCCAGCAGCTTCCGGACTAGCTCCAATGAGCAGTTCTTC. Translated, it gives CASSFRTSSNEQFF.